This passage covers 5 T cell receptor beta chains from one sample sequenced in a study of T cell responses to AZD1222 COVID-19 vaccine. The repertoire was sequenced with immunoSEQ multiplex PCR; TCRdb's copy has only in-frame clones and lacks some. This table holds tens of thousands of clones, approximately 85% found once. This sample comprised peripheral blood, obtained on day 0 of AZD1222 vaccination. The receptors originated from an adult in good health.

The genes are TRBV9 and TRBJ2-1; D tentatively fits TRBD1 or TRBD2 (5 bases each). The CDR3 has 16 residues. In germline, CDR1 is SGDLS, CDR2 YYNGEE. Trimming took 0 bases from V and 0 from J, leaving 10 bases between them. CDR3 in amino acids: CASSVGAGSSYNEQFF. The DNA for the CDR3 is TGTGCCAGCAGCGTAGGTGCAGGGAGCTCCTACAATGAGCAGTTCTTC.

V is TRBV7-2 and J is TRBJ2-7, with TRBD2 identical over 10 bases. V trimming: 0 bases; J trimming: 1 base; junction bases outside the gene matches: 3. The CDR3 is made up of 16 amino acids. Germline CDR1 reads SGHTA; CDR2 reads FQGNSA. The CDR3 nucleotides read TGTGCCAGCAGCTTAGCAGGGACTAGCGTTTCCTACGAGCAGTACTTC. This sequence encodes CASSLAGTSVSYEQYF.

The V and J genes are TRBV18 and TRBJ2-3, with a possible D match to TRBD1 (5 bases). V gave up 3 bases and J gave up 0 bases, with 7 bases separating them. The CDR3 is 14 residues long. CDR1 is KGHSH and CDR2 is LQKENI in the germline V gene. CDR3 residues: CASSPGASTDTQYF. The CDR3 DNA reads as TGTGCCAGCTCACCTGGGGCGAGCACAGATACGCAGTATTTT.

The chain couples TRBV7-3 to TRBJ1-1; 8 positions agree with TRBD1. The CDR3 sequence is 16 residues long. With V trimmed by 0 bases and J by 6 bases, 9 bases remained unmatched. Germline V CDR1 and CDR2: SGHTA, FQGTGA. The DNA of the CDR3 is TGTGCCAGCAGCTTAACCCCGACAGGGGATTACGCTGAAGCTTTCTTT. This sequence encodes CASSLTPTGDYAEAFF.

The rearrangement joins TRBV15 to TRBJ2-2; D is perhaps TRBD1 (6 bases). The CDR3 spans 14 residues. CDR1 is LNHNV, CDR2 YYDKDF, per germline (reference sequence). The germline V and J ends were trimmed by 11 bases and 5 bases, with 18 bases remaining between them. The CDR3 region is CADRAGEGTGELFF. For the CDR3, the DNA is TGTGCCGACCGGGCAGGGGAAGGGACCGGGGAGCTGTTTTTT.